These 32 T cell receptor beta chains share one sample of origin, sequenced in a study of cytomegalovirus exposure and HLA in healthy donors. The study ran its PCR with 60 Vbeta and 13 Jbeta primers. Generated by immunoSEQ multiplex PCR, the TCRdb table keeps only in-frame clones and is missing some. The sample includes about 120,000 clones, approximately 72% of them seen just once. Input material: PBMCs. The receptors stem from a man aged 55 to 70 in good health and CMV-seropositive.

The genes are TRBV5-1 and TRBJ1-2, with 11 bases matching TRBD1. The germline CDR1 and CDR2 sequences are SGHRS and YFSETQ. The CDR3 has 16 residues. V trimming: 3 bases; J trimming: 4 bases; junction bases outside the gene matches: 8. CDR3: CASSSSGTGGLYGYTF. Written as DNA, the CDR3 is TGCGCCAGCAGCTCATCCGGGACAGGGGGACTCTATGGCTACACCTTC.

In its sample, this clone was seen a few times. This chain links TRBV6-1 with TRBJ1-6; a weak D match, TRBD1 (6 bases). V gave up 3 bases and J gave up 7 bases, with 16 bases separating them. The V gene's germline CDR1 is MNHNS and CDR2 SASEGT. The CDR3 spans 16 residues. The CDR3 DNA follows: TGTGCCAGCAGTGACCAGGGGACGGGGATAAATTCACCCCTCCACTTT. Translation: CASSDQGTGINSPLHF.

This sequence joins TRBV2 and TRBJ1-4, with D possibly TRBD1 on 6 matching bases. The CDR3 is made up of 15 amino acids. The V end lost 2 bases, the J end lost 11 bases, and 18 bases lay between the germline ends. Per germline, CDR1 SNHLY and CDR2 FYNNEI. The CDR3 here is CASSETRGETKKLFF. As DNA, the CDR3 is TGTGCCAGCAGTGAAACCAGGGGCGAAACGAAGAAACTGTTTTTT. Looking up the rest from reference TRBV2 and TRBJ1-4 gives the full variable domain: EPEVTQTPSHQVTQMGQEVILRCVPISNHLYFYWYRQILGQKVEFLVSFYNNEISEKSEIFDDQFSVERPDGSNFTLKIRSTKLEDSAMYFCASSETRGETKKLFFGSGTQLSVL.

This chain links TRBV13 with TRBJ2-1; 13 bases align to TRBD2. Germline CDR1 reads PRHDT; CDR2 reads FYEKMQ (reference sequence). V shed 4 bases and J 7 bases; nucleotides not matched to a gene: 7. The CDR3 has 16 amino acids. CDR3 region: CASSWGLAGKGNEQFF. The CDR3 nucleotides read TGTGCCAGCAGCTGGGGACTAGCGGGGAAGGGGAATGAGCAGTTCTTC.

The table lists this clone with a few counts. The rearrangement uses TRBV5-1 and TRBJ2-2; D might be TRBD1 (5 bases). The germline gives CDR1 SGHRS, CDR2 YFSETQ. The ends were cut back, 2 bases at V and 1 base at J, with 6 bases in the middle. CDR3 length equals 14 residues. The CDR3 sequence is CASSLGQNTGELFF. CDR3 sequence (DNA): TGCGCCAGCAGCTTAGGACAGAACACCGGGGAGCTGTTTTTT. The full variable domain, with the rest looked up from reference TRBV5-1 and TRBJ2-2, is KAGVTQTPRYLIKTRGQQVTLSCSPISGHRSVSWYQQTPGQGLQFLFEYFSETQRNKGNFPGRFSGRQFSNSRSEMNVSTLELGDSALYLCASSLGQNTGELFFGEGSRLTVL.

This chain links TRBV5-1 with TRBJ2-7; TRBD1 matches 7 bases. CDR3 length equals 15 residues. V shed 0 bases and J 2 bases; nucleotides not matched to a gene: 5. Germline loops: CDR1 SGHRS, CDR2 YFSETQ. Written as DNA, the CDR3 is TGCGCCAGCAGCTTGGGAACGACAGGGACCTACGAGCAGTACTTC. It translates to CASSLGTTGTYEQYF.

The chain couples TRBV6-5 to TRBJ2-7; 10 bases agree with TRBD1. J was trimmed by 4 bases and V by 8 bases; bases with no gene match: 8. The germline CDR1 and CDR2 sequences are MNHEY and SVGAGI. This CDR3 is 14 amino acids long. CDR3 nucleotides: TGTGCCAGCGCAATGACAGGGGGCGTTTACGAGCAGTACTTC. It encodes CASAMTGGVYEQYF.

The gene calls are TRBV5-1 and TRBJ2-7; D is perhaps TRBD2 (6 bases). Germline V gene sequence: CDR1 SGHRS, CDR2 YFSETQ. The CDR3 is made up of 14 amino acids. V was cut by 4 bases and J by 3 bases, with 14 bases left in between. CDR3 in amino acids: CASSAGTFSYEQYF. As DNA, the CDR3 is TGCGCCAGCAGCGCGGGGACTTTCAGCTACGAGCAGTACTTC. Full variable domain (rest looked up from reference TRBV5-1 and TRBJ2-7): KAGVTQTPRYLIKTRGQQVTLSCSPISGHRSVSWYQQTPGQGLQFLFEYFSETQRNKGNFPGRFSGRQFSNSRSEMNVSTLELGDSALYLCASSAGTFSYEQYFGPGTRLTVT.

This chain uses TRBV5-4 with TRBJ1-6; perhaps TRBD1 as D (5 bases). This CDR3 is built from 15 residues. CDR1 and CDR2 from the germline V gene are SGHNT and YYREEE (reference sequence). Trimming pared 4 bases from V and 7 bases from J, leaving 15 bases between. In DNA, the CDR3 is TGTGCCAGCAGCACTGGACAAGCCAGAAATTCACCCCTCCACTTT. This translates into CASSTGQARNSPLHF.

This chain links TRBV5-1 with TRBJ1-5; a weak D match, TRBD1 (5 bases). Trimming cost V 4 bases and J 1 base, with 9 bases left between them. CDR1 SGHRS and CDR2 YFSETQ come from the germline V gene. This CDR3 comprises 14 residues. The CDR3 spells CASSPDMSNQPQHF. The CDR3 bases are TGCGCCAGCAGCCCGGACATGAGCAATCAGCCCCAGCATTTT.

This chain's CDR3 is CASSLDVQGREQYF. Here the CDR3 DNA reads TGCGCCAGCAGCTTGGATGTACAGGGTCGCGAGCAGTACTTC. The chain couples TRBV5-1 to TRBJ2-7; D is possibly TRBD1 (6 bases). Germline values: CDR1 SGHRS, CDR2 YFSETQ. The CDR3 totals 14 residues. Trimming removed 0 bases at V and 6 bases at J, with 13 bases between.

The chain couples TRBV9 to TRBJ1-3; unclear D gene. This CDR3 is built from 12 residues. V lost 3 bases and J lost 7, with 8 bases in between. Germline CDR1 SGDLS, CDR2 YYNGEE. This chain's CDR3 is CASSGDVNTIYF. CDR3 DNA sequence: TGTGCCAGCAGCGGAGATGTGAACACCATATATTTT.

The chain couples TRBV6-1 to TRBJ1-6; D remains ambiguous. This CDR3 is 11 amino acids long. Germline CDR1 MNHNS, CDR2 SASEGT. V was pared by 5 bases and J by 7 bases, with 3 bases between. CDR3 sequence: CASSLNSPLHF. CDR3 DNA sequence: TGTGCCAGCAGTCTGAATTCACCCCTCCACTTT.

The chain is built from TRBV7-9 and TRBJ1-2, with D tentatively TRBD1 (5 bases). This CDR3 has 14 amino acids. The V gene lost 1 base and the J gene lost 4 bases, with 10 bases spanning the gap. Germline V gene lookup returns CDR1 SEHNR and CDR2 FQNEAQ (reference sequence). The CDR3 is CASSLGRASYGYTF. The CDR3 bases are TGTGCCAGCAGCTTAGGCAGGGCAAGCTATGGCTACACCTTC. Full variable domain (missing parts from reference TRBV7-9 and TRBJ1-2): DTGVSQNPRHKITKRGQNVTFRCDPISEHNRLYWYRQTLGQGPEFLTYFQNEAQLEKSRLLSDRFSAERPKGSFSTLEIQRTEQGDSAMYLCASSLGRASYGYTFGSGTRLTVV.

The rearrangement links TRBV6-1 to TRBJ2-1; D is tentatively TRBD1 or TRBD2 (9 bases each). The CDR3 runs to 19 residues. V dropped 5 bases and J dropped 2 bases, with 25 bases sitting between them. Germline V gene data show CDR1 as MNHNS and CDR2 as SASEGT. The CDR3 protein is CASSKEGQGVAGAYNEQFF. Here the CDR3 DNA reads TGTGCCAGCAGTAAAGAGGGACAGGGTGTAGCGGGAGCCTACAATGAGCAGTTCTTC.

This clone was picked up a small number of times. The J gene is TRBJ2-3, the V gene TRBV7-2, with 7 bases that match TRBD2. Germline V CDR1 and CDR2: SGHTA, FQGNSA. The junction had 4 bases not matched to a gene; V was cut back by 2 bases and J by 5 bases. The CDR3 contains 14 residues. Here the CDR3 DNA reads TGTGCCAGCAGCTTAAGTGGGGGGGGAGATACGCAGTATTTT. The encoded protein is CASSLSGGGDTQYF.

This rearrangement joins TRBV27 to TRBJ2-3, with TRBD1 identical over 8 bases. The germline V gene encodes CDR1 MNHEY and CDR2 SMNVEV (reference sequence). Trimming at V came to 2 bases and at J to 7 bases, leaving 11 bases not matched to a gene. The CDR3 has 16 amino acids. The CDR3 region is CASSLKGTGIGYTQYF. CDR3 DNA: TGTGCCAGCAGTTTAAAGGGGACAGGTATAGGGTATACGCAGTATTTT.

The chain combines TRBV30 with TRBJ1-2; D is unclear. The V end lost 2 bases, the J end lost 3 bases, and 25 bases lay between the germline ends. The V gene's germline CDR1 is GTSNPN and CDR2 SVGIG (reference sequence). CDR3 size: 18 residues. CDR3 coding DNA: TGTGCCTGGAGTCTTCAACGACATACTGCCCTCTCGGACTATGGCTACACCTTC. This translates into CAWSLQRHTALSDYGYTF. The full variable domain, its missing parts supplied by reference TRBV30 and TRBJ1-2, is SQTIHQWPATLVQPVGSPLSLECTVEGTSNPNLYWYRQAAGRGLQLLFYSVGIGQISSEVPQNLSASRPQDRQFILSSKKLLLSDSGFYLCAWSLQRHTALSDYGYTFGSGTRLTVV.

V is TRBV6-5 and J is TRBJ1-3; D not certain. Germline V gene sequence: CDR1 MNHEY, CDR2 SVGAGI. This CDR3 has 15 residues. With 2 bases removed from V and 0 bases from J, the gap between germline ends came to 8 bases. The CDR3 nucleotides read TGTGCCAGCAGTTACAGCACCCTCTCTGGAAACACCATATATTTT. It codes for CASSYSTLSGNTIYF.

The chain couples TRBV5-1 to TRBJ1-1; 9 nucleotides line up with TRBD1. The CDR3 totals 16 residues. Trimming cost V 1 base and J 3 bases; bases outside gene matches: 7. Germline V gene lookup returns CDR1 SGHRS and CDR2 YFSETQ. The CDR3 nucleotides read TGCGCCAGCAGCTTGCCTGAACAGGGGGCTTACACTGAAGCTTTCTTT. Residues: CASSLPEQGAYTEAFF.

A few counts support this clone. The chain has TRBV7-2 and TRBJ1-6; 9 nucleotides align to TRBD1. J lost 15 bases, V lost 5 bases, and 11 bases had no gene match. The CDR3 has 14 residues. Germline assignment: CDR1 SGHTA and CDR2 FQGNSA. The CDR3 loop is CASSSRTGDNILHF. CDR3 nucleotide sequence: TGTGCCAGCAGCAGCCGGACAGGGGACAATATCCTCCACTTT.

This clone showed up just a few times. The CDR3 bases are TGTGCCAGCAGCTACGGCGGGATCGATGTTGAGCAGTTCTTC. This encodes CASSYGGIDVEQFF. V and J are TRBV7-9 and TRBJ2-1, with a tentative D call TRBD2 (6 bases). V was trimmed by 4 bases and J by 9 bases, leaving 16 bases between them. Germline lookup yields CDR1 SEHNR and CDR2 FQNEAQ (reference sequence). The CDR3 extends over 14 amino acids. Full variable domain (outside the CDR3, taken from reference TRBV7-9 and TRBJ2-1): DTGVSQNPRHKITKRGQNVTFRCDPISEHNRLYWYRQTLGQGPEFLTYFQNEAQLEKSRLLSDRFSAERPKGSFSTLEIQRTEQGDSAMYLCASSYGGIDVEQFFGPGTRLTVL.

V is TRBV5-1 and J is TRBJ2-6, with D perhaps TRBD2 (5 bases). CDR3 length: 20 amino acids. Germline CDR1 SGHRS, CDR2 YFSETQ. V lost 0 bases, J lost 1 base, and 20 bases lay in between. The CDR3 bases are TGCGCCAGCAGCTTGGTCCCGCCGAGGGCGGGTGGGTCTGGGGCCAACGTCCTGACTTTC. This translates into CASSLVPPRAGGSGANVLTF.

This chain connects TRBV7-9 to TRBJ1-1, with TRBD1 as a possible D gene (5 bases). The germline V gene has CDR1 SEHNR and CDR2 FQNEAQ (reference sequence). Trimming pared 5 bases from V and 5 bases from J, leaving 18 bases between. The CDR3 covers 15 residues. This CDR3 reads CASSPFAAGRTEAFF. The CDR3 nucleotides read TGTGCCAGCAGCCCCTTTGCGGCAGGGCGGACTGAAGCTTTCTTT.

V is TRBV7-8 and J is TRBJ2-7, with TRBD2 identical over 8 bases. Per germline, CDR1 SGHVS and CDR2 FQNEAQ. The J segment lost 5 bases and the V segment lost 1 base, leaving 13 bases of the junction unmatched. This CDR3 is built from 17 residues. The CDR3, as DNA: TGTGCCAGCAGCTTAGTGTTCAGCGGGAGTCTATCCAACGAGCAGTACTTC. This encodes CASSLVFSGSLSNEQYF.

In this sample, this clone turned up once. The chain is built from TRBV10-1 and TRBJ2-2; 7 bases agree with TRBD2. The CDR3 covers 15 residues. Trimming at V came to 2 bases and at J to 5 bases, leaving 5 bases not matched to a gene. Germline CDR1 is WNHNN and CDR2 is SYGVQD (reference sequence). DNA for the CDR3: TGCGCCAGCAGTGAGAGGGTTAGCGGGACCGGGGAGCTGTTTTTT. Protein product: CASSERVSGTGELFF.

The chain employs TRBV6-5 and TRBJ1-4; D call uncertain. The CDR3 contains 16 residues. The V end was cut by 2 bases, the J end by 2 bases, with 12 bases between. Germline CDR1 reads MNHEY; CDR2 reads SVGAGI. The DNA of the CDR3 is TGTGCCAGCAGTTACGTTGGAGGGAACACTAATGAAAAACTGTTTTTT. Translated, it gives CASSYVGGNTNEKLFF.

The DNA for the CDR3 is TGTGCCAGCACCATGACAGGGCTCGGTCAGCCCCAGCATTTT. It translates to CASTMTGLGQPQHF. The genes are TRBV28 and TRBJ1-5; 7 nucleotides match TRBD1. Trimming cost V 7 bases and J 6 bases; bases outside gene matches: 9. The CDR3 is 14 residues long. CDR1 is MDHEN and CDR2 is SYDVKM in the germline V gene.

The table lists this clone with a few counts. The V call is TRBV7-9, the J call TRBJ1-1; D remains unclear. CDR3 length: 13 residues. Germline assignment: CDR1 SEHNR and CDR2 FQNEAQ (reference sequence). V dropped 0 bases and J dropped 6 bases, with 8 bases sitting between them. CDR3 in DNA: TGTGCCAGCAGCTTAGCGCTAACCTCTGAAGCTTTCTTT. It yields the protein CASSLALTSEAFF.

The CDR3 sequence: CASSPTSGTYEQYF. The CDR3 nucleotides are TGTGCCAGCAGCCCGACTAGCGGGACGTACGAGCAGTACTTC. This chain links TRBV13 with TRBJ2-7; 11 bases agree with TRBD2. The V segment lost 5 bases and the J segment 4 bases; nucleotides outside the gene matches: 4. The CDR3 contains 14 residues. CDR1 is PRHDT, CDR2 FYEKMQ, per germline (reference sequence).

The genes are TRBV19 and TRBJ2-1; 8 nucleotides align to TRBD1. This CDR3 contains 14 residues. With V trimmed by 3 bases and J by 9 bases, 7 bases remained unmatched. CDR1 and CDR2 (germline): LNHDA, SQIVND (reference sequence). CDR3 in DNA: TGTGCCAGTAGTATTAAGACAGGGGATATTGAGCAGTTCTTC. Amino acids: CASSIKTGDIEQFF. Filled out from reference TRBV19 and TRBJ2-1, the complete variable domain reads DGGITQSPKYLFRKEGQNVTLSCEQNLNHDAMYWYRQDPGQGLRLIYYSQIVNDFQKGDIAEGYSVSREKKESFPLTVTSAQKNPTAFYLCASSIKTGDIEQFFGPGTRLTVL.

The genes are TRBV29-1 and TRBJ2-5; 15 bases are shared with TRBD2. The end of the DNA is better explained by TRBJ2-7, so the J call may be wrong. CDR1 is SQVTM and CDR2 is ANQGSEA in the germline V gene. The CDR3 length is 14 residues. The chain's CDR3 is CSLGGLAGGHEQYF. The DNA of the CDR3 is TGCAGCCTCGGTGGACTAGCGGGGGGGCACGAGCAGTACTTC.